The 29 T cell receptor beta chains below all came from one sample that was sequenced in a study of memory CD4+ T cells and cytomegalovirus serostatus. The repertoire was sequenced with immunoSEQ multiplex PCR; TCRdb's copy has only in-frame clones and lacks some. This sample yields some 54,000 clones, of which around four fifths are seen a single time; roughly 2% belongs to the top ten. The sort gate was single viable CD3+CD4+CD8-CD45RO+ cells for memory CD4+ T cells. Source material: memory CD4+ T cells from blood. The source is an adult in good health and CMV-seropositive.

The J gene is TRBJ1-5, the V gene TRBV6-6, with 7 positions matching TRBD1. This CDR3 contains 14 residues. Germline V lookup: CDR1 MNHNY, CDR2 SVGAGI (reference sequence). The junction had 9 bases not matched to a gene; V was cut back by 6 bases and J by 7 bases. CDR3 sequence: CASRPTGLGQPQHF. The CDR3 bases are TGTGCCAGCAGACCGACAGGGTTGGGGCAGCCCCAGCATTTT.

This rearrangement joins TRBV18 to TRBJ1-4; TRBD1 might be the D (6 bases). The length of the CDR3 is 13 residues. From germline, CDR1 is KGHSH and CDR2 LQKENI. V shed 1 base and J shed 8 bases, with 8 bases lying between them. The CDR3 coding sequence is TGTGCCAGCTCACCACACAGGGACGAAAAACTGTTTTTT. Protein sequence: CASSPHRDEKLFF.

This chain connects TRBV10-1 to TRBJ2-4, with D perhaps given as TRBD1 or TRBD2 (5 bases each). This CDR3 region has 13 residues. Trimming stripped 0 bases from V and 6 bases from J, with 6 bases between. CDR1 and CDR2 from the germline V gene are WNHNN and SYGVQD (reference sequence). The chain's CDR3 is CASSESGTNIQYF. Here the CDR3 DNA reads TGCGCCAGCAGTGAGTCAGGGACAAACATTCAGTACTTC.

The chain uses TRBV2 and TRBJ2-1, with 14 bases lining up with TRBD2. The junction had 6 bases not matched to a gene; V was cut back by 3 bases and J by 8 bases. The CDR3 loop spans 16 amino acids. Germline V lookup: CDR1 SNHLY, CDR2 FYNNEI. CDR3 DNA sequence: TGTGCCAGCAGTGACGGACTAGCGGGGGGCCGGGATGAGCAGTTCTTC. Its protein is CASSDGLAGGRDEQFF.

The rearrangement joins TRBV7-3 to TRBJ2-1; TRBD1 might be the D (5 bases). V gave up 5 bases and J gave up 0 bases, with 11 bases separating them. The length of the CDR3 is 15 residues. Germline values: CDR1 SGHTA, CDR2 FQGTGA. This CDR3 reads CASSIQVSSYNEQFF. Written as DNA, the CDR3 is TGTGCCAGCAGCATACAGGTTAGCTCCTACAATGAGCAGTTCTTC.

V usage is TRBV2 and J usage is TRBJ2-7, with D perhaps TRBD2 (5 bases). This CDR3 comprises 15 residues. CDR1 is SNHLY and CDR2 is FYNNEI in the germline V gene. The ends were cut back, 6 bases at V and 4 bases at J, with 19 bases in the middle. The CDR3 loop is CASRRAADPQYEQYF. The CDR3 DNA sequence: TGTGCCAGCAGGAGGGCGGCGGATCCTCAGTACGAGCAGTACTTC.

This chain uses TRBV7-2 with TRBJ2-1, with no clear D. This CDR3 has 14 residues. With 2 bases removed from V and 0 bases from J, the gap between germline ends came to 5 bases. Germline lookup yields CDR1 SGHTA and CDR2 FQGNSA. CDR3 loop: CASSLRSSYNEQFF. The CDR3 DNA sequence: TGTGCCAGCAGCTTAAGGAGCTCCTACAATGAGCAGTTCTTC.

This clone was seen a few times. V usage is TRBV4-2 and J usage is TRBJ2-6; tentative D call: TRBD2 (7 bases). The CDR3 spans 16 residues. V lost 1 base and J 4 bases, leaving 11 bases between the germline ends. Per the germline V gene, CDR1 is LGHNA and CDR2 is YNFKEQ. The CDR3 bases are TGTGCCAGCAGCCAAGTCGGGGGGCCCGGGGCCAACGTCCTGACTTTC. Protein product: CASSQVGGPGANVLTF.

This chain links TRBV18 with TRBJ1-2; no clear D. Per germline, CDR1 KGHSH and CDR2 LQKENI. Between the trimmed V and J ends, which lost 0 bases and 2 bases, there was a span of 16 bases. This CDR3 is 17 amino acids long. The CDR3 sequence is CASSPPVVGRLNYGYTF. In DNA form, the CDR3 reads TGTGCCAGCTCACCACCGGTGGTGGGCAGGCTGAACTATGGCTACACCTTC.

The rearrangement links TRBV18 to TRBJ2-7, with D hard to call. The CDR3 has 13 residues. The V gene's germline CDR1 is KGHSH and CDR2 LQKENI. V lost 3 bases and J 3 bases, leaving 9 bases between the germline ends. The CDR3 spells CASSPDKYYEQYF. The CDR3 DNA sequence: TGTGCCAGCTCACCCGACAAATACTACGAGCAGTACTTC. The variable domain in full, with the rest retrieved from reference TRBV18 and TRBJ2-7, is NAGVMQNPRHLVRRRGQEARLRCSPMKGHSHVYWYRQLPEEGLKFMVYLQKENIIDESGMPKERFSAEFPKEGPSILRIQQVVRGDSAAYFCASSPDKYYEQYFGPGTRLTVT.

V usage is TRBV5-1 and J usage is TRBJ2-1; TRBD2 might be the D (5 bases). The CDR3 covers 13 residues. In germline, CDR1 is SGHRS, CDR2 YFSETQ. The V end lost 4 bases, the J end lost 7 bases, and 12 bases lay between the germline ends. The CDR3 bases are TGCGCCAGCAGCACCCGCCCGGGGAATGAGCAGTTCTTC. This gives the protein CASSTRPGNEQFF.

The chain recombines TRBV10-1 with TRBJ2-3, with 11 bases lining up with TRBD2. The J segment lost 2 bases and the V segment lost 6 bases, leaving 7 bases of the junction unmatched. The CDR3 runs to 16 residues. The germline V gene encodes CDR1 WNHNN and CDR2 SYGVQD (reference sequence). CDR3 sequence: CASSDISGRDTDTQYF. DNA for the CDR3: TGCGCCAGCAGCGATATTAGCGGGAGGGACACAGATACGCAGTATTTT.

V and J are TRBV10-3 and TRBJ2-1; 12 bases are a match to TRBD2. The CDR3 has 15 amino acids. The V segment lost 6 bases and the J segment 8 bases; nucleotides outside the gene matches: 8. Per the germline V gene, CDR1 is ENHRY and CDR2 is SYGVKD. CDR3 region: CAISATSGRIDEQFF. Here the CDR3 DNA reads TGTGCCATCAGCGCGACTAGCGGGAGAATCGATGAGCAGTTCTTC.

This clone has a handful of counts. This CDR3 is CASVLGTDYNSPLHF. The CDR3 DNA is TGTGCCAGCGTCCTCGGGACAGACTATAATTCACCCCTCCACTTT. The chain recombines TRBV2 with TRBJ1-6; 7 bases map to TRBD1. Losses at the gene ends were 8 bases for V and 3 bases for J; bases not matched to a gene: 7. In germline, CDR1 is SNHLY, CDR2 FYNNEI. The CDR3 sequence is 15 residues long. Based on the CDR3 plus reference TRBV2 and TRBJ1-6, the full variable domain is EPEVTQTPSHQVTQMGQEVILRCVPISNHLYFYWYRQILGQKVEFLVSFYNNEISEKSEIFDDQFSVERPDGSNFTLKIRSTKLEDSAMYFCASVLGTDYNSPLHFGNGTRLTVT.

The CDR3 reads CASSLGSWTTTEAFF. The CDR3 coding sequence is TGCGCCAGCAGCTTAGGATCGTGGACGACCACTGAAGCTTTCTTT. V usage is TRBV5-1 and J usage is TRBJ1-1, with D hard to call. V was clipped by 2 bases and J by 4 bases, with 15 bases between them. This CDR3 has 15 residues. Germline CDR1 and CDR2: SGHRS and YFSETQ.

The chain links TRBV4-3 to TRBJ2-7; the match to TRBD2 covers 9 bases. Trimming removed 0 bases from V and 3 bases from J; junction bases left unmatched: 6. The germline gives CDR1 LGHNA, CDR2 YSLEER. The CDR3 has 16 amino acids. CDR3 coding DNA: TGCGCCAGCAGCCAAGATGCGGGTAGCGGGGGCTACGAGCAGTACTTC. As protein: CASSQDAGSGGYEQYF.

This CDR3 is CASSSPGLVDEKLFF. As DNA, the CDR3 is TGTGCCAGCAGCAGCCCAGGGTTGGTCGATGAAAAACTGTTTTTT. The chain combines TRBV11-2 with TRBJ1-4; a weak D match, TRBD1 (5 bases). CDR1 and CDR2 from the germline V gene are SGHAT and FQNNGV. Trimming removed 5 bases at V and 6 bases at J, with 16 bases between. The length of the CDR3 is 15 residues.

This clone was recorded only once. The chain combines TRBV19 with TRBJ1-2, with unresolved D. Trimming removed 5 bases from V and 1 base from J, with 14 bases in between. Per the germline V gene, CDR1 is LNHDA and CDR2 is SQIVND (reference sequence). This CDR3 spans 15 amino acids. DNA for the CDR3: TGTGCCAGTAGTCCTTTGATACCTGGTAACTATGGCTACACCTTC. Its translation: CASSPLIPGNYGYTF.

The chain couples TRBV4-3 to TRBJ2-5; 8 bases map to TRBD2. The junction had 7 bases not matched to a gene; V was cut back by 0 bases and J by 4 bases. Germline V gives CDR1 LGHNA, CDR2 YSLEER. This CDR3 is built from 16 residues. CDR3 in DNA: TGCGCCAGCAGCCAAGATCAGACTAGCGCTGGAGAGACCCAGTACTTC. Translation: CASSQDQTSAGETQYF.

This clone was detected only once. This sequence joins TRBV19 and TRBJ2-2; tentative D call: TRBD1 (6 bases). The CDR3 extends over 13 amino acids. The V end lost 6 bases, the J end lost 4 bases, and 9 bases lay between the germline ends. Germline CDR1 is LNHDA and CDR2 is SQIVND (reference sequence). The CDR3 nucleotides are TGTGCCAGTAGGCAGACAGGCACCGGGGAGCTGTTTTTT. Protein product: CASRQTGTGELFF.

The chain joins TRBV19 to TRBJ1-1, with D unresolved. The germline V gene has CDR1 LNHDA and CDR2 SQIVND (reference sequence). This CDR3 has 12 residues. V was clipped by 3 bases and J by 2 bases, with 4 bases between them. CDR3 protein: CASSMFNTEAFF. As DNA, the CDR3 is TGTGCCAGTAGTATGTTCAACACTGAAGCTTTCTTT.

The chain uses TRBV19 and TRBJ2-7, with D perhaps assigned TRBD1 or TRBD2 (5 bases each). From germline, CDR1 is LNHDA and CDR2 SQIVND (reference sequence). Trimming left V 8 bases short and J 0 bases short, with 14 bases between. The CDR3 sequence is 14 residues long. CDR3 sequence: CASATRGISYEQYF. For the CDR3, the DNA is TGTGCCAGTGCTACACGGGGCATCTCCTACGAGCAGTACTTC. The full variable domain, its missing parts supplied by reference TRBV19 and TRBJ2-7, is DGGITQSPKYLFRKEGQNVTLSCEQNLNHDAMYWYRQDPGQGLRLIYYSQIVNDFQKGDIAEGYSVSREKKESFPLTVTSAQKNPTAFYLCASATRGISYEQYFGPGTRLTVT.

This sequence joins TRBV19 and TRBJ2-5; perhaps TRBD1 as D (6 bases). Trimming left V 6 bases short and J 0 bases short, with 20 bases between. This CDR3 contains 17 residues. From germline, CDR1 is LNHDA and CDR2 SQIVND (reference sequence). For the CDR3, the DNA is TGTGCCAGTAGCCTAAGGGGGTCAGTCCCGTACCAAGAGACCCAGTACTTC. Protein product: CASSLRGSVPYQETQYF.

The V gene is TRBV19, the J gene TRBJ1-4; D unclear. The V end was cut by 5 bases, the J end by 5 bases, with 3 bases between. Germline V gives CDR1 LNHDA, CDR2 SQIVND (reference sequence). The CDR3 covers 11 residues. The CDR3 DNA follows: TGTGCCAGTAGTCGAAATGAAAAACTGTTTTTT. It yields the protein CASSRNEKLFF. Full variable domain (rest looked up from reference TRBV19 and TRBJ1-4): DGGITQSPKYLFRKEGQNVTLSCEQNLNHDAMYWYRQDPGQGLRLIYYSQIVNDFQKGDIAEGYSVSREKKESFPLTVTSAQKNPTAFYLCASSRNEKLFFGSGTQLSVL.

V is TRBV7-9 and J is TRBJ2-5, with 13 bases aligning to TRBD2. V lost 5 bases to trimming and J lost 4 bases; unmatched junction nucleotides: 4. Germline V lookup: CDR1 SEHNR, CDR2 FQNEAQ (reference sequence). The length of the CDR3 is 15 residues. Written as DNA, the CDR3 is TGTGCCAGCAGCCAACTAGCGGGAGGGGGAGAGACCCAGTACTTC. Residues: CASSQLAGGGETQYF.

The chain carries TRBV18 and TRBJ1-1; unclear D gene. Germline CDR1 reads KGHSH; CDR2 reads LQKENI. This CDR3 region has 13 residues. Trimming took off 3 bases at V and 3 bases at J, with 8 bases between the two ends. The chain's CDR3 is CASSPARDTEAFF. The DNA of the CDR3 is TGTGCCAGCTCACCCGCGAGGGACACTGAAGCTTTCTTT.

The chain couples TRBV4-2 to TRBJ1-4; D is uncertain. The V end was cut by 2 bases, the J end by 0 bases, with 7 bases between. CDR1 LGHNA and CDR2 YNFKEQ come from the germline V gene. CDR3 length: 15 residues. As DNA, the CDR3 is TGTGCCAGCAGCCAACCCGATGCAACTAATGAAAAACTGTTTTTT. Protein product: CASSQPDATNEKLFF.

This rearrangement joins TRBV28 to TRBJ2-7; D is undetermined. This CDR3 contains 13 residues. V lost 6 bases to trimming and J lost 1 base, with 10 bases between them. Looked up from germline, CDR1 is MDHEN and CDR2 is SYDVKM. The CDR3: CASRPGLSYEQYF. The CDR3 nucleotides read TGTGCCAGCAGACCGGGCCTTTCCTACGAGCAGTACTTC.

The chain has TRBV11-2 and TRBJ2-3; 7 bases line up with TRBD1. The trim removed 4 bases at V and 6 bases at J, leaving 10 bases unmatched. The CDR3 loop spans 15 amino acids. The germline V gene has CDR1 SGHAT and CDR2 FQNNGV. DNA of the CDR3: TGTGCCAGCAGCTCCAGGGGGTGGTATGGGGATACGCAGTATTTT. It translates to CASSSRGWYGDTQYF. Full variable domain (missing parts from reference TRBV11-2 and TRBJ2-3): EAGVAQSPRYKIIEKRQSVAFWCNPISGHATLYWYQQILGQGPKLLIQFQNNGVVDDSQLPKDRFSAERLKGVDSTLKIQPAKLEDSAVYLCASSSRGWYGDTQYFGPGTRLTVL.